Listed here are 11 T cell receptor beta chains from one sample, sequenced in a study of blood T cell repertoires in COVID-19. Sequencing used immunoSEQ multiplex PCR; TCRdb keeps in-frame clones, though not all of them. The repertoire holds about 120,000 clones, more than 75% seen once, with 3.9% in the top ten. Input material: peripheral blood. The receptors come from a man in his sixties with acute or convalescent COVID-19.

This clone was seen only a few times. This sequence joins TRBV6-5 and TRBJ1-6, with TRBD1 matching 7 bases. The junction had 8 bases not matched to a gene; V was cut back by 5 bases and J by 7 bases. CDR1 is MNHEY and CDR2 is SVGAGI in the germline V gene. This CDR3 has 15 amino acids. CDR3 bases: TGTGCCAGCAGTCAGAGACAGGGAGACAATTCACCCCTCCACTTT. Translating it yields CASSQRQGDNSPLHF.

The V call is TRBV14, the J call TRBJ2-3; 9 bases are a match to TRBD2. The CDR3 is made up of 16 amino acids. V gave up 2 bases and J gave up 3 bases; unmatched junction bases: 6. In germline, CDR1 is SGHDN, CDR2 FVKESK. CDR3 sequence reads: CASSQRLAAVTDTQYF. The CDR3 DNA reads as TGTGCCAGCAGCCAAAGACTAGCGGCAGTTACAGATACGCAGTATTTT.

This chain joins TRBV6-5 and TRBJ1-5; D ambiguous. The germline gives CDR1 MNHEY, CDR2 SVGAGI. The CDR3 is 12 amino acids. The V and J ends lost 8 bases and 1 base respectively, with 6 bases between them. In nucleotides, the CDR3 is TGTGCCAGCGAGAGCAGCAATCAGCCCCAGCATTTT. This translates into CASESSNQPQHF.

The rearrangement uses TRBV6-2 or TRBV6-3 and TRBJ2-7; D uncertain. The CDR3 runs 12 residues. Germline assignment: CDR1 MNHEY and CDR2 SVGEGT. Trimming pared 6 bases from V and 4 bases from J, leaving 10 bases between. The CDR3 here is CASSVLIYEQYF. CDR3 nucleotide sequence: TGTGCCAGCAGCGTACTGATATACGAGCAGTACTTC.

The chain joins TRBV6-6 to TRBJ2-7; D remains unclear. The CDR3 has 14 amino acids. Trimming removed 0 bases at V and 4 bases at J, with 10 bases between. Germline V gene data show CDR1 as MNHNY and CDR2 as SVGAGI (reference sequence). Here the CDR3 reads CASSYSSYAYEQYF. The DNA of the CDR3 is TGTGCCAGCAGTTACTCGAGTTACGCGTACGAGCAGTACTTC.

The V gene is TRBV5-1, the J gene TRBJ2-5, with D maybe TRBD1 (5 bases). V dropped 3 bases and J dropped 5 bases, with 14 bases sitting between them. CDR1 and CDR2 from the germline V gene are SGHRS and YFSETQ. The CDR3 is 14 residues long. The CDR3: CASSSRVPGETQYF. The DNA for the CDR3 is TGCGCCAGCAGCTCCAGGGTCCCTGGGGAGACCCAGTACTTC.

The J gene is TRBJ2-3, the V gene TRBV19; 10 bases fit TRBD2. The CDR3 covers 16 residues. The V gene's germline CDR1 is LNHDA and CDR2 SQIVND (reference sequence). V dropped 6 bases and J dropped 1; count of bases not matched to a gene: 7. This CDR3 is CASRLVGTSGTDTQYF. DNA for the CDR3: TGTGCCAGTAGGCTGGTAGGGACTAGCGGCACAGATACGCAGTATTTT.

This clone was counted a few times. J is TRBJ2-2 and V is TRBV15, with 10 bases that match TRBD2. Trimming removed 9 bases from V and 3 bases from J; junction bases left unmatched: 4. Germline CDR1 is LNHNV and CDR2 is YYDKDF (reference sequence). The CDR3 spans 14 residues. CDR3 protein: CATKGLADTGELFF. Written as DNA, the CDR3 is TGTGCCACTAAAGGACTAGCGGACACCGGGGAGCTGTTTTTT.

The chain couples TRBV5-1 to TRBJ1-2; D remains ambiguous. Trimming took 0 bases from V and 3 from J, leaving 18 bases between them. The CDR3 is 17 residues long. Germline V gives CDR1 SGHRS, CDR2 YFSETQ. The CDR3 region has the DNA TGCGCCAGCAGCTTGGGCCTCGGAGACCTTTCGGACTATGGCTACACCTTC. Translation: CASSLGLGDLSDYGYTF.

The chain recombines TRBV19 with TRBJ1-1, with unresolved D. Trimming removed 5 bases from V and 1 base from J, with 17 bases in between. The CDR3 is 16 residues long. The germline gives CDR1 LNHDA, CDR2 SQIVND (reference sequence). The CDR3 spells CASSSLSAGTNTEAFF. The DNA for the CDR3 is TGTGCCAGTAGTTCCCTCTCTGCGGGAACGAACACTGAAGCTTTCTTT.

The V gene is TRBV9, the J gene TRBJ1-1; no firm D call. Trimming shortened V by 1 base and J by 4 bases, and 20 bases separated the two germline ends. Per germline, CDR1 SGDLS and CDR2 YYNGEE. This CDR3 contains 17 residues. The CDR3 bases are TGTGCCAGCAGCGTAAATGAGAGGGAGGGTGGTATCACTGAAGCTTTCTTT. Protein sequence: CASSVNEREGGITEAFF.